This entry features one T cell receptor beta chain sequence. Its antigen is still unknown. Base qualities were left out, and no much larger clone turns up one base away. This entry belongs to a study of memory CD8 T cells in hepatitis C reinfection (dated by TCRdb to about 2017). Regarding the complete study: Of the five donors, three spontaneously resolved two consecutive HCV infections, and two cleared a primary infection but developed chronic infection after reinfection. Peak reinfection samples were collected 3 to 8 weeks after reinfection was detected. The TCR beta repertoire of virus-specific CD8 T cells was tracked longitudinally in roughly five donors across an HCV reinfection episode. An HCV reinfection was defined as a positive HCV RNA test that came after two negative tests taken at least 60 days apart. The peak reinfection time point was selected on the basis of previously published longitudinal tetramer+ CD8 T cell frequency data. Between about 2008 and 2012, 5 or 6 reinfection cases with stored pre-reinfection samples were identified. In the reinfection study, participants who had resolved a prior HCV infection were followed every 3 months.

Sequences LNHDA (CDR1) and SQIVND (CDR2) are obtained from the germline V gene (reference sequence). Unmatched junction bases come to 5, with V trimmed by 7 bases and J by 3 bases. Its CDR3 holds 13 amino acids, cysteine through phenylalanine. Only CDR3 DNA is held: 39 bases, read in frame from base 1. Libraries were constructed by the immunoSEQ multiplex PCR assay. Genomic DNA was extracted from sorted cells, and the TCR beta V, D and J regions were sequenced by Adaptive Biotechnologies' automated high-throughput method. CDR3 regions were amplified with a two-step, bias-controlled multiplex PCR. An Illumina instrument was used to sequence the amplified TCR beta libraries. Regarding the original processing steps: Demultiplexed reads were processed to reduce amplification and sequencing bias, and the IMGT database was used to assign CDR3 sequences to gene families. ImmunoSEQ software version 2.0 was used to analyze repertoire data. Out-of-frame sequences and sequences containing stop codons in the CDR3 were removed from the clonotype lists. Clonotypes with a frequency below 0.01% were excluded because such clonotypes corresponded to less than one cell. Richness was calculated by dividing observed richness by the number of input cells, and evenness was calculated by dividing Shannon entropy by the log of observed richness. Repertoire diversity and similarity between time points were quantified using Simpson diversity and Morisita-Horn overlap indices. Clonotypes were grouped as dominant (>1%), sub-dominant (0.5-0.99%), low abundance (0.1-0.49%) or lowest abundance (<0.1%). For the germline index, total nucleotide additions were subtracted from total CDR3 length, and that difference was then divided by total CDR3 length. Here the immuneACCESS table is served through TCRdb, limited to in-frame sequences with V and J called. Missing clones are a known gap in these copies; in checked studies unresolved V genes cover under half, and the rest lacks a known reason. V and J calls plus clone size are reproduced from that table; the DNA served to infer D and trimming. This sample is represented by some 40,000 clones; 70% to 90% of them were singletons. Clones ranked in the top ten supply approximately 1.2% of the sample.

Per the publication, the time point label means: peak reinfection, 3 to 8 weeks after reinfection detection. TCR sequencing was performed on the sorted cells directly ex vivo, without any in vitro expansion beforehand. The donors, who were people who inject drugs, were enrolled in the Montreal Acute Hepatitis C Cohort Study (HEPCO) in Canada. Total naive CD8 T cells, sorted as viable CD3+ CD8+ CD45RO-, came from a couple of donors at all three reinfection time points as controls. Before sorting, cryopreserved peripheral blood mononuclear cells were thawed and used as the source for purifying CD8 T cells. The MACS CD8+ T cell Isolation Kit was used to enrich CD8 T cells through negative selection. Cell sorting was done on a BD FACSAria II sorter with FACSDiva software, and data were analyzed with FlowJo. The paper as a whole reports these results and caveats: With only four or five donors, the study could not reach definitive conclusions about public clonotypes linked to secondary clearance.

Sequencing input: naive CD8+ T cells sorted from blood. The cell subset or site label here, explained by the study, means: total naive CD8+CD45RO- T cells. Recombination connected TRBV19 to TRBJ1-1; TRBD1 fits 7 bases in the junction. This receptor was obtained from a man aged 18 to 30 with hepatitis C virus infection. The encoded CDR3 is CASKEGAYTEAFF. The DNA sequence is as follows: TGTGCCAGTAAGGAGGGGGCGTACACTGAAGCTTTCTTT.